The rows below give T cell receptor beta chains drawn from one sample of a study of blood T cell repertoires in COVID-19. TCRdb's table, derived via immunoSEQ multiplex PCR, lists solely in-frame clones and lacks some. The table lists around 150,000 clones, around 80% of them singletons. Sequencing input: peripheral blood. Every receptor here comes from a woman of 80 years or more in a cohort sampled during active or convalescent COVID-19. The CDR3 runs from the conserved cysteine through the conserved F or W. A D gene is named only where the DNA matches it firmly. A row's size may be missing; if present it is once, few, many or a size class.

TRBV2,TRBJ1-1,NA,NA,CASSPDQDTKVFF,TGTGCCAGCAGTCCCGATCAAGACACCAAGGTTTTCTTT
TRBV3-1/TRBV3-2,TRBJ2-2,NA,NA,CASSQDRGIDTGELFF,TGTGCCAGCAGCCAAGATCGGGGGATCGACACCGGGGAGCTGTTTTTT
TRBV5-4,TRBJ2-3,NA,TRBD1,CASSFDRGPDTQYF,TGTGCCAGCAGCTTCGACAGGGGGCCGGATACGCAGTATTTT
TRBV7-8,TRBJ2-2,medium-sized,NA,CASSTGYTGELFF,TGTGCCAGCTCTACAGGATACACCGGGGAGCTGTTTTTT
TRBV6-6,TRBJ1-4,NA,NA,CASRRTQGTANEKLFF,TGTGCCAGCAGGCGGACGCAGGGGACGGCTAATGAAAAACTGTTTTTT
TRBV2,TRBJ2-3,NA,NA,CASSQTGLITDTQYF,TGTGCCAGCAGTCAAACGGGACTTATCACAGATACGCAGTATTTT
TRBV9,TRBJ2-3,NA,TRBD2,CASSAGGGQTDTQYF,TGTGCCAGCAGCGCGGGGGGGGGCCAGACAGATACGCAGTATTTT
TRBV5-1,TRBJ2-3,NA,TRBD2,CASSLDLAGANTDTQYF,TGCGCCAGCAGCTTGGATCTAGCGGGGGCCAACACAGATACGCAGTATTTT
TRBV6-2/TRBV6-3,TRBJ2-1,NA,TRBD1,CASSIAPGQGYNEQFF,TGTGCCAGCAGTATTGCACCGGGACAGGGCTACAATGAGCAGTTCTTC
TRBV5-4,TRBJ2-1,NA,NA,CASSFPGGKGGALNEQFF,TGTGCCAGCAGCTTCCCCGGTGGTAAGGGGGGGGCTTTGAATGAGCAGTTCTTC
TRBV7-2,TRBJ2-3,NA,TRBD2,CASSQGTSGGEDTQYF,TGTGCCAGCAGCCAAGGGACTAGCGGGGGCGAAGATACGCAGTATTTT
TRBV12-3/TRBV12-4,TRBJ1-1,NA,NA,CASTWGGTAFF,TGTGCCAGCACCTGGGGAGGGACAGCTTTCTTT
TRBV12-3/TRBV12-4,TRBJ1-2,NA,NA,CASSLLQRYGYTF,TGTGCCAGCAGTTTATTGCAGAGGTATGGCTACACCTTC
TRBV15,TRBJ2-7,few,NA,CATSRVLEAYEQYF,TGTGCCACCAGCAGAGTATTAGAGGCCTACGAGCAGTACTTC
TRBV6-2/TRBV6-3,TRBJ1-6,NA,TRBD1,CASSPTGGAGPLHF,TGTGCCAGCAGCCCAACAGGGGGCGCGGGACCCCTCCACTTT
TRBV5-5,TRBJ1-4,NA,TRBD1,CASSLVGTGVEKLFF,TGTGCCAGCAGCTTGGTGGGGACAGGGGTTGAAAAACTGTTTTTT
TRBV7-2,TRBJ2-1,NA,TRBD2,CASSLLGLAGINEQFF,TGTGCCAGCAGCTTATTGGGACTAGCGGGGATCAATGAGCAGTTCTTC
TRBV28,TRBJ1-2,NA,NA,CASTSMGGNYGYTF,TGTGCCAGCACCTCTATGGGGGGTAACTATGGCTACACCTTC
TRBV11-2,TRBJ1-4,NA,TRBD1,CASSGTGARGEKLFF,TGTGCCAGCAGCGGGACAGGGGCGCGTGGTGAAAAACTGTTTTTT
TRBV2,TRBJ2-3,NA,TRBD2,CASSRTSGTDTQYF,TGTGCCAGCAGTAGGACTAGCGGGACAGATACGCAGTATTTT
TRBV5-6,TRBJ1-1,once,NA,CASSLRTEAFF,TGTGCCAGCAGCCTGCGCACTGAAGCTTTCTTT
TRBV5-1,TRBJ1-2,NA,TRBD1,CASAPTGGLSGYTF,TGCGCCAGCGCTCCCACAGGGGGATTGAGTGGCTACACCTTC
TRBV24-1,TRBJ1-2,NA,NA,CATSGGGASYGYTF,TGTGCCACCAGTGGGGGGGGCGCGTCTTATGGCTACACCTTC
TRBV15,TRBJ1-1,NA,NA,CATSRDPRWNTEAFF,TGTGCCACCAGCAGAGATCCGAGATGGAACACTGAAGCTTTCTTT
TRBV24-1,TRBJ2-2,once,NA,CATSANEAGGPRSRGNGELFF,TGTGCCACCAGTGCTAATGAGGCAGGGGGGCCCCGGAGCCGGGGTAACGGGGAGCTGTTTTTT
TRBV5-4,TRBJ1-1,few,NA,CASSLESGLAFF,TGTGCCAGCAGCTTGGAGAGCGGGCTAGCTTTCTTT
TRBV7-6,TRBJ1-3,once,TRBD1,CASSARQGSSGNTIYF,TGTGCCAGCAGCGCCCGACAGGGATCGTCTGGAAACACCATATATTTT
TRBV18,TRBJ2-2,NA,NA,CASSSTGDGELFF,TGTGCCAGCTCATCGACGGGAGACGGGGAGCTGTTTTTT
TRBV30,TRBJ1-4,NA,NA,CAWTRQKGEKLFF,TGTGCCTGGACCCGACAGAAGGGTGAAAAACTGTTTTTT
TRBV7-8,TRBJ1-2,NA,NA,CASSFDRQYGYTF,TGTGCCAGCAGCTTTGACAGACAATATGGCTACACCTTC
TRBV18,TRBJ1-2,NA,TRBD1,CASSVTGGTNGYTF,TGTGCCAGCTCAGTAACAGGGGGCACCAATGGCTACACCTTC
TRBV15,TRBJ1-3,NA,NA,CATSRGPAGNTIYF,TGTGCCACCAGCAGGGGCCCGGCGGGAAACACCATATATTTT
TRBV15,TRBJ2-1,once,NA,CATSRDITSTNEQFF,TGTGCCACCAGCAGAGACATCACTAGCACCAATGAGCAGTTCTTC
TRBV6-5,TRBJ2-1,NA,TRBD1,CASSYLGQGFF,TGTGCCAGCAGTTACTTGGGACAGGGATTCTTC
TRBV10-2,TRBJ1-1,NA,NA,CASSVGANTEAFF,TGCGCCAGCAGTGTTGGAGCAAACACTGAAGCTTTCTTT
TRBV2,TRBJ2-7,NA,TRBD1,CASSDAGGSYEQYF,TGTGCCAGCAGTGATGCAGGGGGCTCGTACGAGCAGTACTTC
TRBV30,TRBJ1-1,NA,NA,CAWSFQENTEAFF,TGTGCCTGGAGTTTTCAGGAGAACACTGAAGCTTTCTTT
TRBV24-1,TRBJ1-4,NA,NA,CASSAGLINEKLFF,TGTGCCTCCTCTGCTGGACTGATTAATGAAAAACTGTTTTTT